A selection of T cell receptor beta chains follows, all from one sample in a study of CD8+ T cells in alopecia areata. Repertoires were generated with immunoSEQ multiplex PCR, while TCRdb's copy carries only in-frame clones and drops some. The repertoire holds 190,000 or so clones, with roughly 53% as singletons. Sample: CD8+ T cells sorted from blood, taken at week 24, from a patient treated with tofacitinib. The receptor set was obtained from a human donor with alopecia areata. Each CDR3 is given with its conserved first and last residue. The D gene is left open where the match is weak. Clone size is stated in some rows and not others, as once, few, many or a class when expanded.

CDR3aa: CASSPWDGYEQYF; CDR3nt: TGCGCCAGCAGCCCTTGGGACGGCTACGAGCAGTACTTC; abundance: -; d_gene: -; j_gene: TRBJ2-7; v_gene: TRBV5-1
CDR3aa: CASSRLYQETQYF; CDR3nt: TGTGCCAGCAGCAGGCTGTACCAAGAGACCCAGTACTTC; abundance: -; d_gene: -; j_gene: TRBJ2-5; v_gene: TRBV7-8
CDR3aa: CASNPPGTAHRGYTF; CDR3nt: TGTGCCAGTAATCCCCCCGGGACCGCGCATAGGGGCTACACCTTC; abundance: -; d_gene: -; j_gene: TRBJ1-2; v_gene: TRBV19
CDR3aa: CASSLPRVDYGYTF; CDR3nt: TGTGCCAGCAGCTTACCACGTGTGGACTATGGCTACACCTTC; abundance: -; d_gene: -; j_gene: TRBJ1-2; v_gene: TRBV13
CDR3aa: CASSSGGITGELFF; CDR3nt: TGTGCCAGCAGCTCTGGGGGTATTACCGGGGAGCTGTTTTTT; abundance: -; d_gene: -; j_gene: TRBJ2-2; v_gene: TRBV6-5
CDR3aa: CASSVEGGPSTDTQYF; CDR3nt: TGTGCCAGCAGCGTAGAGGGCGGCCCTAGCACAGATACGCAGTATTTT; abundance: few; d_gene: -; j_gene: TRBJ2-3; v_gene: TRBV9
CDR3aa: CASSGNRGPFEAMYF; CDR3nt: TGTGCCAGCAGCGGAAACAGGGGGCCGTTCGAAGCTATGTACTTC; abundance: few; d_gene: TRBD1; j_gene: TRBJ2-7; v_gene: TRBV9
CDR3aa: CASSSQGTSGYTF; CDR3nt: TGTGCCAGCAGCTCTCAGGGAACTAGCGGCTACACCTTC; abundance: -; d_gene: -; j_gene: TRBJ1-2; v_gene: TRBV7-3
CDR3aa: CASTRPPYEQYF; CDR3nt: TGTGCCAGTACGCGGCCGCCCTACGAGCAGTACTTC; abundance: -; d_gene: -; j_gene: TRBJ2-7; v_gene: TRBV5-5
CDR3aa: CASSYWGTVQETQYF; CDR3nt: TGTGCCAGCAGTTACTGGGGGACAGTCCAAGAGACCCAGTACTTC; abundance: -; d_gene: TRBD1; j_gene: TRBJ2-5; v_gene: TRBV6-6
CDR3aa: CASSLAGAHNEQFF; CDR3nt: TGTGCCAGCAGCTTGGCCGGGGCGCACAATGAGCAGTTCTTC; abundance: few; d_gene: -; j_gene: TRBJ2-1; v_gene: TRBV5-6
CDR3aa: CASRFGTVNEAFF; CDR3nt: TGTGCCAGTAGGTTTGGGACAGTCAATGAAGCTTTCTTT; abundance: -; d_gene: TRBD1; j_gene: TRBJ1-1; v_gene: TRBV19
CDR3aa: CASSFRETQYF; CDR3nt: TGTGCCAGCAGCTTCCGAGAGACCCAGTACTTC; abundance: -; d_gene: -; j_gene: TRBJ2-5; v_gene: TRBV27
CDR3aa: CASSSQQGDWLVAKNIQYF; CDR3nt: TGTGCCAGCAGCAGCCAACAGGGGGATTGGTTAGTAGCCAAAAACATTCAGTACTTC; abundance: -; d_gene: TRBD1; j_gene: TRBJ2-4; v_gene: TRBV7-9
CDR3aa: CAISLPGQGSYGYTF; CDR3nt: TGTGCCATCAGTCTTCCGGGACAAGGGTCCTATGGCTACACCTTC; abundance: few; d_gene: -; j_gene: TRBJ1-2; v_gene: TRBV10-3
CDR3aa: CASSFGTDYEQYF; CDR3nt: TGTGCCAGCAGCTTCGGTACGGACTACGAGCAGTACTTC; abundance: -; d_gene: -; j_gene: TRBJ2-7; v_gene: TRBV5-6
CDR3aa: CSVGMDGYYGYTF; CDR3nt: TGCAGCGTTGGTATGGACGGATACTATGGCTACACCTTC; abundance: -; d_gene: -; j_gene: TRBJ1-2; v_gene: TRBV29-1
CDR3aa: CASSSGLAKNIQYF; CDR3nt: TGTGCCAGCAGCTCCGGGCTAGCCAAAAACATTCAGTACTTC; abundance: -; d_gene: -; j_gene: TRBJ2-4; v_gene: TRBV7-9
CDR3aa: CACIGYGYTF; CDR3nt: TGTGCCTGTATCGGCTATGGCTACACCTTC; abundance: -; d_gene: -; j_gene: TRBJ1-2; v_gene: TRBV30
CDR3aa: CASSFGSLSFAGELFF; CDR3nt: TGTGCCAGTAGCTTTGGTAGCCTGAGTTTCGCCGGGGAGCTGTTTTTT; abundance: -; d_gene: -; j_gene: TRBJ2-2; v_gene: TRBV19
CDR3aa: CSVADDRGSAFF; CDR3nt: TGCAGCGTTGCGGATGACAGAGGATCAGCTTTCTTT; abundance: few; d_gene: -; j_gene: TRBJ1-1; v_gene: TRBV29-1
CDR3aa: CSAELSGELFF; CDR3nt: TGCAGTGCCGAGCTATCCGGGGAGCTGTTTTTT; abundance: few; d_gene: -; j_gene: TRBJ2-2; v_gene: TRBV20-1
CDR3aa: CSVVSVVSYEQYF; CDR3nt: TGCAGCGTTGTAAGTGTGGTCTCCTACGAGCAGTACTTC; abundance: -; d_gene: -; j_gene: TRBJ2-7; v_gene: TRBV29-1
CDR3aa: CASSYRGASYGYTF; CDR3nt: TGTGCCAGCAGTTATCGGGGGGCCTCCTATGGCTACACCTTC; abundance: -; d_gene: -; j_gene: TRBJ1-2; v_gene: TRBV6-5
CDR3aa: CARGYGVQGSSNQPQHF; CDR3nt: TGCGCCAGGGGGTATGGGGTGCAGGGCAGCAGCAATCAGCCCCAGCATTTT; abundance: -; d_gene: -; j_gene: TRBJ1-5; v_gene: TRBV5-1
CDR3aa: CASSPRDSQETQYF; CDR3nt: TGTGCCAGCAGCCCGCGGGACAGCCAAGAGACCCAGTACTTC; abundance: -; d_gene: -; j_gene: TRBJ2-5; v_gene: TRBV7-9
CDR3aa: CASSLRTSGTSYEQYF; CDR3nt: TGCGCCAGCAGCCTAAGGACTAGCGGTACCTCCTACGAGCAGTACTTC; abundance: -; d_gene: TRBD2; j_gene: TRBJ2-7; v_gene: TRBV4-1
CDR3aa: CASSQDGRKNTEAFF; CDR3nt: TGCGCCAGCAGCCAAGATGGTCGGAAGAACACTGAAGCTTTCTTT; abundance: -; d_gene: -; j_gene: TRBJ1-1; v_gene: TRBV4-1
CDR3aa: CASSSGRVWGYTF; CDR3nt: TGTGCCAGCAGCTCCGGACGGGTCTGGGGCTACACCTTC; abundance: -; d_gene: -; j_gene: TRBJ1-2; v_gene: TRBV7-9
CDR3aa: CASRPGDGDTQYF; CDR3nt: TGTGCCAGCAGACCAGGGGACGGAGATACGCAGTATTTT; abundance: few; d_gene: -; j_gene: TRBJ2-3; v_gene: TRBV7-9
CDR3aa: CASRPGGTEAFF; CDR3nt: TGTGCCAGCAGACCGGGAGGCACTGAAGCTTTCTTT; abundance: -; d_gene: -; j_gene: TRBJ1-1; v_gene: TRBV6-5
CDR3aa: CAWNPTATWNTEAFF; CDR3nt: TGTGCCTGGAATCCGACAGCGACTTGGAACACTGAAGCTTTCTTT; abundance: -; d_gene: -; j_gene: TRBJ1-1; v_gene: TRBV30
CDR3aa: CASSESGRAAGELFF; CDR3nt: TGTGCCAGCAGTGAATCTGGGAGGGCTGCCGGGGAGCTGTTTTTT; abundance: -; d_gene: TRBD2; j_gene: TRBJ2-2; v_gene: TRBV25-1
CDR3aa: CSVGDGDNYGYTF; CDR3nt: TGCAGCGTCGGGGACGGTGATAACTATGGCTACACCTTC; abundance: -; d_gene: -; j_gene: TRBJ1-2; v_gene: TRBV29-1
CDR3aa: CASSIRGQSSYEQYF; CDR3nt: TGTGCCAGTAGTATCCGGGGTCAGTCCTCCTACGAGCAGTACTTC; abundance: -; d_gene: -; j_gene: TRBJ2-7; v_gene: TRBV19
CDR3aa: CAWASGYGTGELFF; CDR3nt: TGTGCCTGGGCGAGCGGGTATGGGACCGGGGAGCTGTTTTTT; abundance: -; d_gene: -; j_gene: TRBJ2-2; v_gene: TRBV30
CDR3aa: CASSFQGRETQYF; CDR3nt: TGTGCCAGCAGCTTTCAGGGACGGGAGACCCAGTACTTC; abundance: -; d_gene: -; j_gene: TRBJ2-5; v_gene: TRBV13
CDR3aa: CASSITQGVSYEQYF; CDR3nt: TGTGCCAGTAGTATAACGCAGGGGGTGTCCTACGAGCAGTACTTC; abundance: -; d_gene: TRBD1; j_gene: TRBJ2-7; v_gene: TRBV19
CDR3aa: CAWSMGSYEQYF; CDR3nt: TGTGCCTGGAGTATGGGATCGTACGAGCAGTACTTC; abundance: -; d_gene: -; j_gene: TRBJ2-7; v_gene: TRBV30
CDR3aa: CAWSVGFNTGELFF; CDR3nt: TGTGCCTGGAGTGTAGGCTTCAACACCGGGGAGCTGTTTTTT; abundance: -; d_gene: -; j_gene: TRBJ2-2; v_gene: TRBV30
CDR3aa: CASSVGGGREAFF; CDR3nt: TGTGCCAGCAGCGTAGGTGGGGGGCGAGAAGCTTTCTTT; abundance: few; d_gene: -; j_gene: TRBJ1-1; v_gene: TRBV7-9
CDR3aa: CASSQVRGTEAFF; CDR3nt: TGCGCCAGCAGCCAAGTGAGGGGGACTGAAGCTTTCTTT; abundance: -; d_gene: -; j_gene: TRBJ1-1; v_gene: TRBV4-1
CDR3aa: CASSLSDRTSGANVLTF; CDR3nt: TGTGCCAGCAGCCTTAGCGACAGGACGTCTGGGGCCAACGTCCTGACTTTC; abundance: few; d_gene: -; j_gene: TRBJ2-6; v_gene: TRBV7-9
CDR3aa: CASSAPGGGFQETQYF; CDR3nt: TGTGCCAGCAGCGCCCCAGGGGGGGGCTTTCAAGAGACCCAGTACTTC; abundance: -; d_gene: -; j_gene: TRBJ2-5; v_gene: TRBV9
CDR3aa: CASSFGDSYEQYF; CDR3nt: TGTGCCAGCAGTTTTGGGGATTCCTACGAGCAGTACTTC; abundance: once; d_gene: -; j_gene: TRBJ2-7; v_gene: TRBV7-6
CDR3aa: CASSQELGGGTDTQYF; CDR3nt: TGCGCCAGCAGCCAAGAGTTGGGGGGTGGCACAGATACGCAGTATTTT; abundance: -; d_gene: -; j_gene: TRBJ2-3; v_gene: TRBV4-1
CDR3aa: CASSQVTPSEQYF; CDR3nt: TGCGCCAGCAGCCAAGTTACCCCCTCCGAGCAGTACTTC; abundance: -; d_gene: -; j_gene: TRBJ2-7; v_gene: TRBV4-1
CDR3aa: CASSESRGGGYTF; CDR3nt: TGTGCCAGCAGCGAAAGCAGGGGGGGTGGCTACACCTTC; abundance: few; d_gene: TRBD1; j_gene: TRBJ1-2; v_gene: TRBV13
CDR3aa: CASNIRRGGVGNTIYF; CDR3nt: TGCGCCAGCAACATTCGGAGAGGGGGCGTTGGAAACACCATATATTTT; abundance: -; d_gene: TRBD1; j_gene: TRBJ1-3; v_gene: TRBV5-1
CDR3aa: CASLGAKNIQYF; CDR3nt: TGTGCCAGCTTAGGGGCCAAAAACATTCAGTACTTC; abundance: few; d_gene: -; j_gene: TRBJ2-4; v_gene: TRBV7-9
CDR3aa: CASSSTETTEAFF; CDR3nt: TGTGCCAGCAGCTCTACAGAGACCACTGAAGCTTTCTTT; abundance: -; d_gene: -; j_gene: TRBJ1-1; v_gene: TRBV7-9
CDR3aa: CASSQYRDNQPQHF; CDR3nt: TGTGCCAGCAGCCAATACAGGGATAATCAGCCCCAGCATTTT; abundance: few; d_gene: -; j_gene: TRBJ1-5; v_gene: TRBV4-2
CDR3aa: CSVEGDYGYTF; CDR3nt: TGCAGCGTTGAGGGCGACTATGGCTACACCTTC; abundance: -; d_gene: -; j_gene: TRBJ1-2; v_gene: TRBV29-1
CDR3aa: CSVDPNTEAFF; CDR3nt: TGCAGCGTTGATCCAAACACTGAAGCTTTCTTT; abundance: -; d_gene: -; j_gene: TRBJ1-1; v_gene: TRBV29-1
CDR3aa: CASSLTGGNQPQHF; CDR3nt: TGTGCCAGCAGCCTGACAGGGGGCAATCAGCCCCAGCATTTT; abundance: few; d_gene: TRBD1; j_gene: TRBJ1-5; v_gene: TRBV7-9
CDR3aa: CASSDRDTHSNQPQHF; CDR3nt: TGTGCCAGCAGTGACAGGGACACGCATAGCAATCAGCCCCAGCATTTT; abundance: few; d_gene: -; j_gene: TRBJ1-5; v_gene: TRBV2
CDR3aa: CASSVLAGGIYEQYF; CDR3nt: TGTGCCAGCAGCGTTCTAGCGGGGGGCATCTACGAGCAGTACTTC; abundance: few; d_gene: TRBD2; j_gene: TRBJ2-7; v_gene: TRBV7-9
CDR3aa: CASSFGGTGELFF; CDR3nt: TGTGCCAGCAGTTTTGGTGGCACCGGGGAGCTGTTTTTT; abundance: -; d_gene: -; j_gene: TRBJ2-2; v_gene: TRBV27
CDR3aa: CASSYPSGGLTDTQYF; CDR3nt: TGTGCCAGCAGCTACCCATCGGGGGGGCTCACAGATACGCAGTATTTT; abundance: -; d_gene: TRBD2; j_gene: TRBJ2-3; v_gene: TRBV7-9
CDR3aa: CASFNRDRDVYEQYF; CDR3nt: TGTGCCTCCTTCAACCGGGACAGGGACGTTTACGAGCAGTACTTC; abundance: -; d_gene: TRBD1; j_gene: TRBJ2-7; v_gene: TRBV30